Described below is a single T cell receptor beta chain sequence and its context. An end of the junction differs from the germline gene, which may be a read error. This record belongs to a study of CD4 and CD8 cells across lung adenocarcinoma regions. Localized lung adenocarcinoma, a non-small cell lung cancer, affected the donors. There are 17 residues in the CDR3. CDR1 and CDR2 (germline): MNHEY, SVGAGI. TCRdb independently ran MiXCR on the PCR reads; one entry per CDR3 protein. Of 2,000 or so distinct CDR3 sequences listed, about half were seen once; the top ten hold about 22%. This TCR was recovered from a female donor with lung adenocarcinoma. The CD4 and CD8 labels of this study may be unreliable. Input material: CD4+ T cells from the center of a lung tumor. This chain uses TRBV6-5 with TRBJ2-1; D perhaps matches TRBD1 (5 bases). CDR3 nucleotide sequence: TGTGCCAGCAGCTACTCGGTACAGGCTGCGCAAAACGATGAGCTGTTCTTC. It yields the protein CASSYSVQAAQNDELFF.